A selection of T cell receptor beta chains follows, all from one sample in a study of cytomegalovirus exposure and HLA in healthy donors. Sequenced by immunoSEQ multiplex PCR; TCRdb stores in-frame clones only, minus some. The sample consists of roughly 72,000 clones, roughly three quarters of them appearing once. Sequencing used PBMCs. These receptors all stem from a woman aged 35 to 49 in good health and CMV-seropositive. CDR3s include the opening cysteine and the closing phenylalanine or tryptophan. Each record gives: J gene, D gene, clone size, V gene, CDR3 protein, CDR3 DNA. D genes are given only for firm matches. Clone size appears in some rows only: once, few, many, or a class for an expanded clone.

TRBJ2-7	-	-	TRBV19	CASSMSDRYEQYF	TGTGCCAGTAGTATGTCGGACAGATACGAGCAGTACTTC
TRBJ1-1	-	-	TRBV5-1	CASSFEGNTEAFF	TGCGCCAGCAGCTTTGAGGGGAACACTGAAGCTTTCTTT
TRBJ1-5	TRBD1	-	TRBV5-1	CASSLEGARNWSNQPQHF	TGCGCCAGCAGCTTGGAGGGGGCCAGGAATTGGAGCAATCAGCCCCAGCATTTT
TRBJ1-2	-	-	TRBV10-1	CASRADRSYYGYTF	TGCGCCAGCAGGGCAGACAGGTCTTACTATGGCTACACCTTC
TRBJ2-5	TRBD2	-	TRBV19	CASSVGTTSQETQYF	TGTGCCAGTAGTGTAGGGACTACCTCCCAAGAGACCCAGTACTTC
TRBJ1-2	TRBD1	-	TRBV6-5	CASSYSGTANYGYTF	TGTGCCAGCAGTTACTCCGGGACAGCTAACTATGGCTACACCTTC
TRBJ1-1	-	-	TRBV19	CASRLLRSQNTEAFF	TGTGCCAGTAGACTCCTGAGGAGTCAGAACACTGAAGCTTTCTTT
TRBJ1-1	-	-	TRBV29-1	CSASPDSSTEAFF	TGCAGCGCAAGCCCGGACAGCTCCACTGAAGCTTTCTTT
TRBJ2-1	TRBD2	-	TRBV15	CATSSPSGGWSSYNEQFF	TGTGCCACCAGCAGTCCTAGCGGGGGATGGAGCTCCTACAATGAGCAGTTCTTC
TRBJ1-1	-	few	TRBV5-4	CASSLQGMNTEAFF	TGTGCCAGCAGCTTACAGGGTATGAACACTGAAGCTTTCTTT
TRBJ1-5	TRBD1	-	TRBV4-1	CASSRTGGPDSNQPQHF	TGCGCCAGCAGTCGGACAGGGGGCCCTGATAGCAATCAGCCCCAGCATTTT
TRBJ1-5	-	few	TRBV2	CASRFGNQPQHF	TGTGCCAGCAGGTTCGGTAACCAGCCCCAGCATTTT
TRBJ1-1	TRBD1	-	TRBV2	CASSKDRDAEAFF	TGTGCCAGCAGTAAGGACAGGGACGCTGAAGCTTTCTTT
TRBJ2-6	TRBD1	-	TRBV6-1	CASSAKTGAISGANVLTF	TGTGCCAGCAGTGCAAAGACAGGGGCCATCTCTGGGGCCAACGTCCTGACTTTC
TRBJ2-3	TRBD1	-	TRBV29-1	CSVGQKYTDTQYF	TGCAGCGTGGGACAGAAATACACAGATACGCAGTATTTT
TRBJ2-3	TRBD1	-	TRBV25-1	CASSEWGTGGNPSDTQYF	TGTGCCAGCAGTGAATGGGGGACAGGGGGTAATCCCTCAGATACGCAGTATTTT
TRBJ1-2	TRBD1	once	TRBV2	CASSEWDDRESFSYTF	TGTGCCAGCAGTGAATGGGATGACAGGGAATCTTTTAGCTACACCTTC
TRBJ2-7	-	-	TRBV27	CASRGGNEQYF	TGTGCCAGCAGGGGGGGTAACGAGCAGTACTTC
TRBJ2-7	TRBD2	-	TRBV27	CASSLSGTSGPYEQYF	TGTGCCAGCAGTTTGTCGGGGACTAGCGGACCATACGAGCAGTACTTC
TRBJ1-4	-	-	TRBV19	CASSILATNEKLFF	TGTGCCAGTAGTATCTTAGCAACTAATGAAAAACTGTTTTTT
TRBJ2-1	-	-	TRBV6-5	CASRVVPGNEQFF	TGTGCCAGCAGGGTGGTCCCGGGGAATGAGCAGTTCTTC
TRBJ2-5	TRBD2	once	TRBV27	CASKLAGAQETQYF	TGTGCCAGCAAGTTAGCGGGAGCCCAAGAGACCCAGTACTTC
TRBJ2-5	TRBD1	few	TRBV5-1	CASNRGPGQGAGETQYF	TGCGCCAGCAATAGAGGTCCGGGACAGGGGGCGGGAGAGACCCAGTACTTC
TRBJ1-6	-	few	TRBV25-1	CASRRGTDSPLHF	TGTGCCAGTCGGCGGGGCACAGATTCACCCCTCCACTTT
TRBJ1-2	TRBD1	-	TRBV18	CASSPDRGRGGYTF	TGTGCCAGCTCACCAGACAGGGGGCGAGGTGGCTACACCTTC
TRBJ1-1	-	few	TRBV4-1	CASSQDLGRRGAGTEAFF	TGCGCCAGCAGCCAAGATCTGGGTCGCCGGGGGGCGGGAACTGAAGCTTTCTTT
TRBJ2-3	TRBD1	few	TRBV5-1	CASSHLGQGTDTQYF	TGCGCCAGCAGCCACCTAGGACAGGGTACAGATACGCAGTATTTT
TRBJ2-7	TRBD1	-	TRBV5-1	CASSLGDRITYEQYF	TGCGCCAGCAGCTTGGGGGACAGGATCACCTACGAGCAGTACTTC
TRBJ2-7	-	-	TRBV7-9	CASSRGPYEQYF	TGTGCCAGCAGCCGTGGGCCCTACGAGCAGTACTTC
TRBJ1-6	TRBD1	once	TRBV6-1	CASSPDRDNSPLHF	TGTGCCAGCAGTCCCGACAGGGATAATTCACCCCTCCACTTT
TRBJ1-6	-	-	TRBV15	CATNQRGSYNSPLHF	TGTGCCACCAACCAACGGGGTTCCTATAATTCACCCCTCCACTTT
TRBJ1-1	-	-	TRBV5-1	CASSLRSGRDTEAFF	TGCGCCAGCAGCTTGCGGTCAGGGCGGGATACTGAAGCTTTCTTT
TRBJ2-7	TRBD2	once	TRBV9	CASSRAGETYEQYF	TGTGCCAGCAGCCGGGCGGGGGAAACCTACGAGCAGTACTTC
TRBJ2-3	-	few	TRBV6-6	CASSPTWDTQYF	TGTGCCAGCAGCCCCACTTGGGATACGCAGTATTTT
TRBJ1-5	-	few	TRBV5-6	CASSFSGDKPQHF	TGTGCCAGCAGCTTCTCCGGGGATAAGCCCCAGCATTTT
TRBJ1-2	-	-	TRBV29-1	CSVVFAGSIEGYTF	TGCAGCGTTGTTTTTGCAGGGTCAATAGAGGGCTACACCTTC
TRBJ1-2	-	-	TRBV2	CASSEAAQGWNGYTF	TGTGCCAGCAGTGAAGCGGCACAGGGTTGGAATGGCTACACCTTC
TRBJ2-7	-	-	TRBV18	CASSPTPSVSEQYF	TGTGCCAGCTCACCCACCCCTTCGGTCTCCGAGCAGTACTTC
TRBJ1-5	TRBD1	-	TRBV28	CASRTQDRGWNQPQHF	TGTGCCAGCAGGACCCAGGACAGGGGGTGGAATCAGCCCCAGCATTTT
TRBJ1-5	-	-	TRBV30	CAWRGQSNQPQHF	TGTGCCTGGAGAGGACAGAGCAATCAGCCCCAGCATTTT
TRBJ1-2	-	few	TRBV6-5	CASSQKSGQLYGYTF	TGTGCCAGCAGCCAAAAAAGCGGACAGCTCTATGGCTACACCTTC
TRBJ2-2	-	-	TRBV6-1	CASSWIEVRELFF	TGTGCCAGCAGTTGGATTGAGGTCAGGGAGCTGTTTTTT
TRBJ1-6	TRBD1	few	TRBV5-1	CASSPETGVNNSPLHF	TGCGCCAGCAGCCCGGAGACAGGGGTGAATAATTCACCCCTCCACTTT
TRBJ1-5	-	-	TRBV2	CASTTRVSNQPQHF	TGTGCCAGCACCACCCGGGTTTCCAATCAGCCCCAGCATTTT
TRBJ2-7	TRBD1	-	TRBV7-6	CASSFVPGTGVGEQYF	TGTGCCAGCAGCTTTGTCCCCGGGACAGGGGTGGGTGAGCAGTACTTC
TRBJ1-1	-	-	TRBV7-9	CASSFPGANTEAFF	TGTGCCAGCAGCTTCCCAGGGGCGAACACTGAAGCTTTCTTT
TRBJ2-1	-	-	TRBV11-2	CASSRLDEQFF	TGTGCCAGCAGCCGTCTTGATGAGCAGTTCTTC
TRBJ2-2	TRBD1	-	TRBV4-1	CASSQVTGGPNTGELFF	TGCGCCAGCAGCCAAGTTACAGGGGGCCCGAACACCGGGGAGCTGTTTTTT
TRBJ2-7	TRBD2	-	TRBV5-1	CASSLAAAGVSRAEQYF	TGCGCCAGCAGCTTGGCCGCGGCGGGAGTGAGCAGGGCCGAGCAGTACTTC
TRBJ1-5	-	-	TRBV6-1	CASSEQGGNQSQHF	TGTGCCAGCAGTGAACAGGGTGGCAATCAGTCCCAGCATTTT
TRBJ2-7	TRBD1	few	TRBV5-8	CASSLGTGGLFYEQYF	TGTGCCAGCAGCTTGGGGACAGGGGGGTTGTTCTACGAGCAGTACTTC
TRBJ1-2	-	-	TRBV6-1	CASSEGAGRYGYTF	TGTGCCAGCAGTGAAGGGGCCGGTCGGTATGGCTACACCTTC
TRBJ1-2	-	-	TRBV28	CASSNQGYGYTF	TGTGCCAGCAGTAATCAGGGTTATGGCTACACCTTC
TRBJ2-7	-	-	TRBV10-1	CASSEWRKPSGYEQYF	TGCGCCAGCAGTGAGTGGCGAAAGCCCTCAGGGTACGAGCAGTACTTC
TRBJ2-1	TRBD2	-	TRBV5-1	CASSLALAGGRNEQFF	TGCGCCAGCAGCTTGGCCCTAGCGGGGGGGCGTAATGAGCAGTTCTTC
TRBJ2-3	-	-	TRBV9	CASSVEQATDTQYF	TGTGCCAGCAGCGTAGAACAGGCTACAGATACGCAGTATTTT
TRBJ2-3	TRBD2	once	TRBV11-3	CASSPGTSGRSTDTQYF	TGTGCCAGCAGCCCTGGGACTAGCGGGAGGAGCACAGATACGCAGTATTTT